These 9 T cell receptor beta chains share one sample of origin, sequenced in a study of cytomegalovirus exposure and HLA in healthy donors. Clones were sequenced by immunoSEQ multiplex PCR, and TCRdb holds only the in-frame ones, with some missing. The data show some 160,000 clones, roughly 90% seen once. Sequences were obtained from PBMCs. Receptor source: a man between 18 and 35 years old in good health and CMV-seronegative.

This clone showed up just once. The V call is TRBV5-1, the J call TRBJ2-3; the match to TRBD2 covers 9 bases. Germline assignment: CDR1 SGHRS and CDR2 YFSETQ. This CDR3 contains 20 residues. The trim removed 0 bases at V and 2 bases at J, leaving 16 bases unmatched. The CDR3 DNA is TGCGCCAGCAGCTTGGACCCGGGACTAGCAAGGGGGCTGAACACAGATACGCAGTATTTT. It translates to CASSLDPGLARGLNTDTQYF.

The chain carries TRBV5-6 and TRBJ1-4; 7 bases map to TRBD1. The junction had 16 bases not matched to a gene; V was cut back by 4 bases and J by 7 bases. Germline V gene data show CDR1 as SGHDT and CDR2 as YYEEEE. This CDR3 is built from 17 residues. The CDR3 spells CASSERRQGVGGEKLFF. The CDR3 DNA sequence: TGTGCCAGCAGCGAACGAAGGCAGGGGGTTGGCGGTGAAAAACTGTTTTTT. The variable domain in full, with the rest retrieved from reference TRBV5-6 and TRBJ1-4, is DAGVTQSPTHLIKTRGQQVTLRCSPKSGHDTVSWYQQALGQGPQFIFQYYEEEERQRGNFPDRFSGHQFPNYSSELNVNALLLGDSALYLCASSERRQGVGGEKLFFGSGTQLSVL.

This chain joins TRBV6-5 and TRBJ1-1; unclear D gene. From germline, CDR1 is MNHEY and CDR2 SVGAGI. The CDR3 has 13 amino acids. Trimming cost V 6 bases and J 1 base, with 9 bases left between them. CDR3 in DNA: TGTGCCAGCAGAAAAACGCGGAACACTGAAGCTTTCTTT. It is translated as CASRKTRNTEAFF.

The rearrangement links TRBV19 to TRBJ2-2, with 13 bases fitting TRBD2. There are 17 residues in the CDR3. Germline V CDR1 and CDR2: LNHDA, SQIVND (reference sequence). J lost 4 bases, V lost 2 bases, and 4 bases had no gene match. For the CDR3, the DNA is TGTGCCAGTAGTATAACGACTAGCGGGAGGAGCACCGGGGAGCTGTTTTTT. Its protein is CASSITTSGRSTGELFF.

This rearrangement joins TRBV12-5 to TRBJ2-1, with TRBD1 identical over 8 bases. The CDR3 sequence is 17 residues long. Germline CDR1 is LGHNT and CDR2 is FRNRAP. V was clipped by 0 bases and J by 8 bases; unmatched bases: 12. In DNA form, the CDR3 reads TGTGCTAGTGGTTTGGTCTCCTGGACAGGGTGGTTGCATGAGCAGTTCTTC. Its protein product is CASGLVSWTGWLHEQFF.

The rearrangement joins TRBV11-3 to TRBJ2-7; possibly TRBD1 for D (6 bases). Germline CDR1 SGHNT, CDR2 YENEEA. The CDR3 extends over 15 amino acids. Trimming took off 2 bases at V and 3 bases at J, with 14 bases between the two ends. CDR3 sequence: CASSLSSRQVYEQYV. Written as DNA, the CDR3 is TGTGCCAGCAGCTTATCATCTCGACAGGTCTACGAGCAGTACGTC.

The table lists this clone with a count of one. The chain has TRBV11-3 and TRBJ2-3; TRBD2 aligns across 7 bases. Germline assignment: CDR1 SGHNT and CDR2 YENEEA. This CDR3 spans 17 amino acids. V was pared by 1 base and J by 2 bases, with 9 bases of the junction left unmatched. The CDR3 DNA is TGTGCCAGCAGCTTAGGATTTCCGGGGGGAGCCACAGATACGCAGTATTTT. Its protein is CASSLGFPGGATDTQYF.

This sequence joins TRBV5-1 and TRBJ1-1; 7 bases match TRBD1. The CDR3 is made up of 13 amino acids. The V segment lost 2 bases and the J segment 7 bases; nucleotides outside the gene matches: 5. CDR1 is SGHRS, CDR2 YFSETQ, per germline. In nucleotides, the CDR3 is TGCGCCAGCAGCTTTAACAGACAGGGTGAAGCTTTCTTT. This sequence encodes CASSFNRQGEAFF.

The chain couples TRBV19 to TRBJ1-5; 9 bases are a match to TRBD1. J lost 7 bases, V lost 5 bases, and 6 bases had no gene match. The CDR3 runs 14 residues. The germline gives CDR1 LNHDA, CDR2 SQIVND (reference sequence). The CDR3 sequence: CASSDRGMGQPQHF. DNA of the CDR3: TGTGCCAGTAGTGACAGGGGGATGGGGCAGCCCCAGCATTTT.